This entry is about one TCR beta chain. Germline V gives CDR1 LNHDA, CDR2 SQIVND (reference sequence). The CDR3 covers 13 residues. Between the trimmed V and J ends, which lost 5 bases and 4 bases, there was a span of 11 bases. The sample comes from a study of blood T cell repertoires in COVID-19. Method: immunoSEQ multiplex PCR; TCRdb's copy keeps in-frame clones and lacks some. Here the sample spans about 150,000 clones, roughly 89% being singletons. The genes are TRBV19 and TRBJ1-1; D uncertain. The sequenced sample was peripheral blood. This TCR derives from a man between 60 and 70 years old with active or convalescent COVID-19. This chain's CDR3 is CASSARGSTEAFF. The DNA for the CDR3 is TGTGCCAGTAGTGCTCGGGGTAGCACTGAAGCTTTCTTT.